This record concerns one T cell receptor beta chain sequence. The target antigen is unknown. This sample is drawn from a study of CXCR3-negative and CXCR3-positive naive CD8 T cells. Study background: Across all libraries, TRB reads numbered some 140 million, with about 1.5 +/- 0.3 million in each library.

With UMI labels, 5' RACE was used to prepare the TRB cDNA libraries. TCRdb reprocessed the 5' RACE reads and stores each CDR3 protein as one record, lacking DNA. The listing records approximately 90,000 distinct CDR3 sequences. The CDR3 contains 13 residues. Study-wide results and caveats: In naive cells, CXCR3-negative and CXCR3-positive subsets had similar TRBV-TRBJ usage; memory cells differed. CXCR3-expressing naive cells carried TRB CDR3s more hydrophobic than those of CXCR3-negative naive cells.

This receptor was identified in a human donor in good health. Some clones in this sample may be carry-over from other donors' samples. The sequenced material came from naive CXCR3+ CD8+ T cells from blood. The sample's subset: CD45RO-CCR7+CD27+CD95- naive CD8+ T cells expressing CXCR3 (TNR3+). The V and J genes are TRBV12-3 or TRBV12-4 and TRBJ2-5; the D call from TCRdb, TRBD1, cannot be confirmed without DNA. The CDR3 loop reads CASSASAGETQYF.